A selection of T cell receptor beta chains follows, all from one sample in a study of blood T cell repertoires in COVID-19. Some clones are missing from TCRdb's copy, which holds only in-frame ones; the method was immunoSEQ multiplex PCR. This table has some 310,000 clones, 80% to 90% appearing once. The sequencing input was peripheral blood. The origin of the receptors is a man aged 45-65 years with active or convalescent COVID-19. Both conserved end residues are part of each CDR3. D genes are given only for firm matches. A clone size is listed for some rows: how often the clone was seen (once, few, many), or a class if it is expanded.

cdr3_length | j_call | v_call | d_call | clone_size | cdr3_nt | cdr3_aa
16 | TRBJ2-3 | TRBV5-6 | TRBD2 | NA | TGTGCCAGCAGCAGACTAGCGGGGGGGCCGACAGATACGCAGTATTTT | CASSRLAGGPTDTQYF
13 | TRBJ1-4 | TRBV27 | TRBD1 | once | TGTGCCAGCGGCGGGACAGGGGTCGAAAAACTGTTTTTT | CASGGTGVEKLFF
15 | TRBJ1-1 | TRBV28 | NA | NA | TGTGCCAGCAGTTTAGGTCTTCCCGGGGACACTGAAGCTTTCTTT | CASSLGLPGDTEAFF
12 | TRBJ1-2 | TRBV3-1/TRBV3-2 | NA | NA | TGTGCCAGCAGCCAAGTTGCAGGCGGCTACACCTTC | CASSQVAGGYTF
17 | TRBJ1-1 | TRBV7-9 | NA | NA | TGTGCCAGCAGCCAAGACCTTTCCTGGACAGAGAACACTGAAGCTTTCTTT | CASSQDLSWTENTEAFF
20 | TRBJ2-6 | TRBV9 | NA | NA | TGTGCCAGCAGCGTAGCTATGACAGCCTCACCCCCCTCTGGGGCCAACGTCCTGACTTTC | CASSVAMTASPPSGANVLTF
13 | TRBJ1-6 | TRBV6-1 | NA | NA | TGTGCCAGCAGTGAGGACTGGGTAGCACCCCTCCACTTT | CASSEDWVAPLHF
12 | TRBJ1-2 | TRBV5-8 | NA | NA | TGTGCCAGCAGCTTTCCCTCCCGTGGCTACACCTTC | CASSFPSRGYTF
14 | TRBJ2-3 | TRBV7-2 | NA | once | TGTGCCAGCAGCCTAACAGGACGCACAGATACGCAGTATTTT | CASSLTGRTDTQYF
13 | TRBJ1-5 | TRBV30 | NA | once | TGTGCCTGGAGTGAGGACAGTAATCAGCCCCAGCATTTT | CAWSEDSNQPQHF
15 | TRBJ2-1 | TRBV9 | TRBD1 | NA | TGTGCCAGCAGCGTAGGAGGGGGCGGCTACAATGAGCAGTTCTTC | CASSVGGGGYNEQFF
14 | TRBJ1-1 | TRBV7-2 | NA | NA | TGTGCCAGCAGCTTTACCTCGGGGAACACTGAAGCTTTCTTT | CASSFTSGNTEAFF
13 | TRBJ2-7 | TRBV5-1 | TRBD1 | NA | TGCGCCAGCAGACCCGACAGGGGCTACGAGCAGTACTTC | CASRPDRGYEQYF
15 | TRBJ2-5 | TRBV19 | NA | once | TGTGCCAGTAGGTCCGTAGCGGTTCTACAAGAGACCCAGTACTTC | CASRSVAVLQETQYF
15 | TRBJ2-1 | TRBV6-2/TRBV6-3 | TRBD1 | few | TGTGCCAGCAGCAGGACAGGGGGGACCTACAATGAGCAGTTCTTC | CASSRTGGTYNEQFF
13 | TRBJ1-4 | TRBV7-2 | NA | few | TGTGCCAGCAGCCGACGGGGGAATGAAAAACTGTTTTTT | CASSRRGNEKLFF
15 | TRBJ2-5 | TRBV7-3 | NA | NA | TGTGCCAGCGCTTCGACGGCGGGGCACCAAGAGACCCAGTACTTC | CASASTAGHQETQYF
17 | TRBJ2-7 | TRBV25-1 | TRBD1 | NA | TGTGCCAGCAGTGTACCCAGGGGGCTCCCTAATCCCTACGAGCAGTACTTC | CASSVPRGLPNPYEQYF
16 | TRBJ1-1 | TRBV7-2 | TRBD1 | NA | TGTGCCAGCAGCTTAGGAGGACAGGGGATGAACACTGAAGCTTTCTTT | CASSLGGQGMNTEAFF
14 | TRBJ2-2 | TRBV4-1 | TRBD1 | NA | TGCGCCAGCAGGGACAGGAAGAACACCGGGGAGCTGTTTTTT | CASRDRKNTGELFF
14 | TRBJ2-1 | TRBV7-3 | NA | once | TGTGCCAGCAGCGCCCAAGGACAGTACAATGAGCAGTTCTTC | CASSAQGQYNEQFF
11 | TRBJ1-5 | TRBV27 | NA | NA | TGTGCCACCGGACAACTTCAGCCCCAGCATTTT | CATGQLQPQHF
18 | TRBJ2-7 | TRBV5-4 | NA | NA | TGTGCCAGCAGCTTGGGTGGTCAGGGGTCGGGAAAGGTCTACGAGCAGTACTTC | CASSLGGQGSGKVYEQYF
15 | TRBJ2-2 | TRBV5-1 | NA | few | TGCGCCAGCAGCTTGGGTGGCAGGAACACCGGGGAGCTGTTTTTT | CASSLGGRNTGELFF
15 | TRBJ2-4 | TRBV3-1/TRBV3-2 | NA | NA | TGTGCCAGCAGGCAAGAGAAGGACATAAGGCACATTCAGTACTTC | CASRQEKDIRHIQYF
13 | TRBJ2-1 | TRBV29-1 | NA | NA | TGCAGCATAAGTAGCGAGACCTACAATGAGCAGTTCTTC | CSISSETYNEQFF
15 | TRBJ2-1 | TRBV3-1/TRBV3-2 | TRBD2 | NA | TGTGCCAGCAGCCAAGGACTAGCGGGAGGCCTAGTGCCGTTCTTC | CASSQGLAGGLVPFF
13 | TRBJ2-2 | TRBV6-1 | NA | NA | TGTGCCAGCAGTGAAGGGGCGCCCGGGGAGCTGTTTTTT | CASSEGAPGELFF
18 | TRBJ1-3 | TRBV11-3 | TRBD1 | NA | TGTGCCAGCACCCGCACGGGGGGACAGGACCTTGCGGTTACCACCATATATTTT | CASTRTGGQDLAVTTIYF
14 | TRBJ2-1 | TRBV28 | TRBD2 | NA | TGTGCCAGCACCACCGGGGGGAGATCGGGCGAGCAGTTCTTC | CASTTGGRSGEQFF
13 | TRBJ2-1 | TRBV30 | NA | NA | TGTGCCTGGAGTACTTACGCCTACAATGAGCAGTTCTTC | CAWSTYAYNEQFF
18 | TRBJ2-3 | TRBV9 | TRBD2 | NA | TGTGCCAGCAGCGTAGCTACGACTAGCGGGGGGGCTCTAGATACGCAGTATTTT | CASSVATTSGGALDTQYF
15 | TRBJ2-3 | TRBV2 | TRBD1 | NA | TGTGCCAGCAGTGCGGGACAGGGTGGCACAGATACGCAGTATTTT | CASSAGQGGTDTQYF
14 | TRBJ1-2 | TRBV7-9 | NA | NA | TGTGCCAGCAGCCTTGGACAGACCGCGGATGGCTACACCTTC | CASSLGQTADGYTF
14 | TRBJ1-2 | TRBV29-1 | NA | NA | TGCAGCGCCTCCGGCCGTGGGGGCGGAGGTGGCTACACCTTC | CSASGRGGGGGYTF
17 | TRBJ2-7 | TRBV5-1 | TRBD2 | NA | TGCGCCAGCAGCTTGGACCCTACTCGCGGGAGGGCCTACGAGCAGTACTTC | CASSLDPTRGRAYEQYF
13 | TRBJ1-2 | TRBV3-1/TRBV3-2 | NA | NA | TGTGCCAGCAGCCAAGGGGCAGGAAGGGGCTACACCTTC | CASSQGAGRGYTF
15 | TRBJ1-3 | TRBV28 | NA | NA | TGTGCCAGCATCGGAAGCGGACTCTCTGGAAACACCATATATTTT | CASIGSGLSGNTIYF
15 | TRBJ2-7 | TRBV19 | TRBD1 | NA | TGTGCCAGTAGTGCGAGACAGGGAGTAACCTACGAGCAGTACTTC | CASSARQGVTYEQYF
12 | TRBJ2-1 | TRBV9 | NA | NA | TGTGCCAGCAGCGTAGATGGAGGTGAGCAGTTCTTC | CASSVDGGEQFF
15 | TRBJ2-5 | TRBV18 | NA | NA | TGTGCCAGCTCACCTCAGACGCCCCCCAGGGAGACCCAGTACTTC | CASSPQTPPRETQYF
14 | TRBJ2-7 | TRBV5-4 | TRBD1 | NA | TGTGCCAGCAGCTTGACAGGGGGTCTGGGAGAGCAGTACTTC | CASSLTGGLGEQYF
15 | TRBJ2-1 | TRBV30 | NA | NA | TGTGCCGGAAACCTTCGGGAGAGGGCCTACAATGAGCAGTTCTTC | CAGNLRERAYNEQFF
15 | TRBJ2-7 | TRBV7-2 | TRBD2 | NA | TGTGCCAGCAGCTTATGGAGCGGGAGCTCCTACGAGCAGTACTTC | CASSLWSGSSYEQYF
14 | TRBJ2-1 | TRBV5-4 | TRBD2 | NA | TGTGCCAGCAGCTTTAGCGGGGCCCCCAATGAGCAGTTCTTC | CASSFSGAPNEQFF
14 | TRBJ1-5 | TRBV5-1 | NA | NA | TGCGCCAGCAGCTTGGGAGGCGGCAATCAGCCCCAGCATTTT | CASSLGGGNQPQHF
16 | TRBJ1-1 | TRBV5-6 | TRBD1 | NA | TGTGCCAGCAGCTTTCACAGGGGAGACATGAACACTGAAGCTTTCTTT | CASSFHRGDMNTEAFF
13 | TRBJ1-2 | TRBV5-1 | TRBD1 | NA | TGCGCCAGCAGCTCGGGACAGGTGTGGGGCTACACCTTC | CASSSGQVWGYTF
15 | TRBJ1-2 | TRBV28 | NA | NA | TGTGCCAGCAGCTTAAGTGGAGGGTCGAACTATGGCTACACCTTC | CASSLSGGSNYGYTF
15 | TRBJ1-2 | TRBV18 | NA | NA | TGTGCCAGCTCACCACCAAACAGCGGGGGGTATGGCTACACCTTC | CASSPPNSGGYGYTF